This TCR beta chain was identified during a study of T cells expressing NK-cell markers (dated by TCRdb to the early 2020s). General notes on the study: TCR beta-chain repertoires were profiled in sorted CD3+CD56+NKG2C+, CD3+CD56+NKG2C- and CD3+CD56-NKG2C+ T-cell subsets from fewer than 10 donors. Among the eight sequenced donors, only one was HCMV-seronegative, while the other seven were HCMV-seropositive. The study sequenced eight donors, all healthy volunteers chosen at random: three men and five women. Sequencing of the libraries produced 2 x 150 bp reads on Illumina HiSeq 2000/2500, MiSeq or NextSeq. General study outcomes and caveats: Those dominant clonotypes were again the most abundant among CD3+CD56-NKG2C+ cells in a handful of donors, at about 25-65%. Whether the expanded NKG2C-expressing T cell clones were specific for HCMV antigens remained unclear. In more than five donors, the dominant CD3+CD56+NKG2C+ clonotypes were found to rank among the top 10 CD8+ clonotypes and to make up about 1.0-7.5% of CD8+ T cells.

The CDR3 runs 15 residues from the cysteine to the phenylalanine. The coding DNA is unavailable. The germline V gene provides CDR1 MDHEN and CDR2 SYDVKM. Instrument used: Illumina HiSeq 2000. 5'RACE template switching, by which a universal primer site and unique molecular identifiers were added, was used to make TCR beta cDNA libraries. cDNA synthesis was primed from the TCR beta constant segment and was followed by two successive PCR amplification steps. From the authors' description of their analysis: MIGEC was used to demultiplex reads and group the reads by UMI, and MiTCR was used to assemble and quantify clonotypes. To exclude erroneous sequences, only TCR cDNA sequences supported by at least two reads were retained. Downstream repertoire analysis used the tcR package, and clonotypes were matched across fractions by CDR3 nucleotide sequence plus V segment. VDJmatch was used to annotate antigen specificity against VDJdb, with one amino acid substitution allowed in CDR3. Following TCRdb reprocessing, every CDR3 protein sequence forms one entry, and DNA is not provided. The authors' filters were not applied to this entry. The table kept for this sample lists roughly 350,000 distinct CDR3 sequences. Together, the top ten hold around 4.9% of the sample.

To determine HCMV serostatus, a commercial ELISA kit was used to detect HCMV-specific IgG in serum. Peripheral blood mononuclear cells were isolated from blood by Ficoll density gradient centrifugation. For this clonotype: It has no known antigen specificity.

The sequencing input was blood T cells: a sorted CD56 or NKG2C T cell subset, CD4+ or CD8+ T cells, or bulk PBMC T cells (not recorded which). The clonotype originates from a man aged 18 to 69 in good health. This sequence uses TRBV28 and TRBJ1-1; TCRdb's D call, TRBD1, is unchecked because there is no DNA. The CDR3 sequence is CASRGGGSKHHEAFF.